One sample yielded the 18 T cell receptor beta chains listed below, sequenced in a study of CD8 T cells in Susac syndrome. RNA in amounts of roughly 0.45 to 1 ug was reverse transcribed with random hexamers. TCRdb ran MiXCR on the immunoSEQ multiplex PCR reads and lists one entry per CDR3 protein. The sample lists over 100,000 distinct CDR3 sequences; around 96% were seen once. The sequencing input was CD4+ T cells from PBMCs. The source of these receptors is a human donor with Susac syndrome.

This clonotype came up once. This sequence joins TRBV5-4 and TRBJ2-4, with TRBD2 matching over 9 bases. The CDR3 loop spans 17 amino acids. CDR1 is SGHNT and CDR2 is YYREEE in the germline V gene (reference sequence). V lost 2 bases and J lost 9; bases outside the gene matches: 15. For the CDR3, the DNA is TGTGCCAGCAGCTTACTATCGGGCGGGAGGGTTTATGGCATTCAGTACTTC. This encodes CASSLLSGGRVYGIQYF.

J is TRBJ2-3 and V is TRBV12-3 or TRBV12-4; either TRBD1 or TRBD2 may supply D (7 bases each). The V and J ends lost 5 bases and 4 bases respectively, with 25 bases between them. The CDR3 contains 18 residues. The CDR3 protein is CASSPGQAPPGGADTQYF. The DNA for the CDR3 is TGTGCCAGCAGTCCCGGACAGGCGCCTCCGGGAGGTGCAGATACGCAGTATTTT.

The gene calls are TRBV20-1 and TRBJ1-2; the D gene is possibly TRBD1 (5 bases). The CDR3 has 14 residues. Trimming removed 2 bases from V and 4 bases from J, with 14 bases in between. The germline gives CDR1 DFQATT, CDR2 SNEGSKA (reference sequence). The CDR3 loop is CSARSTGFTYGYTF. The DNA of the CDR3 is TGCAGTGCTAGATCCACAGGCTTCACCTATGGCTACACCTTC.

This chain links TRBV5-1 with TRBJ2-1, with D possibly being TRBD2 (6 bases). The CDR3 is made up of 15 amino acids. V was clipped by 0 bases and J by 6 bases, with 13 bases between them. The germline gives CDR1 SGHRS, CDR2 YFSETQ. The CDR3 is CASSLGSGYSNEQFF. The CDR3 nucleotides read TGCGCCAGCAGCTTGGGAAGCGGGTATTCCAATGAGCAGTTCTTC.

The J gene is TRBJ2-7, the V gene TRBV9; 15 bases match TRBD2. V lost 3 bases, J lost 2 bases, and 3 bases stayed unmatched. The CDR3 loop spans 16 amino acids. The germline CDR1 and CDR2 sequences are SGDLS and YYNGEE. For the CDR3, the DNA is TGTGCCAGCAGCGCGGGACTAGCGGGAGGAACCTACGAGCAGTACTTC. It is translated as CASSAGLAGGTYEQYF.

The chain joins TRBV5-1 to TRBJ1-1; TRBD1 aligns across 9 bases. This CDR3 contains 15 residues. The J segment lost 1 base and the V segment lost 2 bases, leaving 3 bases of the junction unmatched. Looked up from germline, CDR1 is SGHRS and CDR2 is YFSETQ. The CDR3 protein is CASSFRTGENTEAFF. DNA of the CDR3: TGCGCCAGCAGCTTTAGGACAGGGGAGAACACTGAAGCTTTCTTT.

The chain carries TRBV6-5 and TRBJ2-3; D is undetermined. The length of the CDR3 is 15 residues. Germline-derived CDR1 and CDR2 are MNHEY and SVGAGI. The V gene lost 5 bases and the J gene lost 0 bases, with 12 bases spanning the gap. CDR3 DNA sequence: TGTGCCAGCAGTGGCCACCCCGGCAGCACAGATACGCAGTATTTT. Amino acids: CASSGHPGSTDTQYF.

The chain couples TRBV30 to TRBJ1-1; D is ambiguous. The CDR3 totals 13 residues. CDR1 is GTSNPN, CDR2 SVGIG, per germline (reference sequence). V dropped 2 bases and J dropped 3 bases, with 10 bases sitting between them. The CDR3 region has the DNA TGTGCCTGGAGTAGCACCCGGCACACTGAAGCTTTCTTT. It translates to CAWSSTRHTEAFF.

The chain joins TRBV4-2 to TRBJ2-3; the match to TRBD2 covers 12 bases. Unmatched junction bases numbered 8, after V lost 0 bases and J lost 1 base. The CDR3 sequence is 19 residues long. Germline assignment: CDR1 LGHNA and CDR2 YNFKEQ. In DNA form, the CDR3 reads TGTGCCAGCAGCCAAGATCCCCGACTAGCGGGAGAGGGCACAGATACGCAGTATTTT. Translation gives CASSQDPRLAGEGTDTQYF.

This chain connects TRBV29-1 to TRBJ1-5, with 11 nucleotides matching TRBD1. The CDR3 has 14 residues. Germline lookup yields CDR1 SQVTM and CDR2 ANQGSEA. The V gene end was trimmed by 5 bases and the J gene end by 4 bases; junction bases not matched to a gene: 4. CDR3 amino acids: CSVLGTGGNQPQHF. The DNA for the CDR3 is TGCAGCGTTTTAGGGACAGGGGGGAATCAGCCCCAGCATTTT.

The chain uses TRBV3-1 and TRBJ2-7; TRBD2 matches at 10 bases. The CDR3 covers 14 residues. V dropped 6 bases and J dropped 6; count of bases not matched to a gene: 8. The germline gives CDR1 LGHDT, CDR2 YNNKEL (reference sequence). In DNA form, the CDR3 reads TGTGCCAGCAGGACCCTAGCGGGAGAGGGCGAGCAGTACTTC. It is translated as CASRTLAGEGEQYF.

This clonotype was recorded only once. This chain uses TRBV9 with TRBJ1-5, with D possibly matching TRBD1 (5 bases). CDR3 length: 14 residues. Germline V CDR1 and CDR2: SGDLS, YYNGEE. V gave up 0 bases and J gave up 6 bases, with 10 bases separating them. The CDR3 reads CASSVEQEGQPQHF. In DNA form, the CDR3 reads TGTGCCAGCAGCGTAGAACAGGAGGGTCAGCCCCAGCATTTT.

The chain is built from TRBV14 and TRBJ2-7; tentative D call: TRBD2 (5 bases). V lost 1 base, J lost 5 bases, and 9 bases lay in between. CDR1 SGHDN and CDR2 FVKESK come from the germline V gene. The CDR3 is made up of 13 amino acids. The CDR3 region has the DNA TGTGCCAGCAGCCAAGTTCCGAGGGACGAGCAGTACTTC. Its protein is CASSQVPRDEQYF.

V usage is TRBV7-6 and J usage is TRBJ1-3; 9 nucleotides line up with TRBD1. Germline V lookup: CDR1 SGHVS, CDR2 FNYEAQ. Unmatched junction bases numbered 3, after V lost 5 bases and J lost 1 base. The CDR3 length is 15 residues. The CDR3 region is CASSRGTGSGNTIYF. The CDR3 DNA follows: TGTGCCAGCAGCCGCGGGACAGGGTCTGGAAACACCATATATTTT.

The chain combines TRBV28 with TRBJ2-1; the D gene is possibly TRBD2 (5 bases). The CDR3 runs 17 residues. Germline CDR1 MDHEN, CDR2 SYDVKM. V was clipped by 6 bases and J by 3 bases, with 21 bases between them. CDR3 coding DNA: TGTGCCAGCAGAGCTACAGCGTCCGGGATCTACTACAATGAGCAGTTCTTC. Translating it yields CASRATASGIYYNEQFF.

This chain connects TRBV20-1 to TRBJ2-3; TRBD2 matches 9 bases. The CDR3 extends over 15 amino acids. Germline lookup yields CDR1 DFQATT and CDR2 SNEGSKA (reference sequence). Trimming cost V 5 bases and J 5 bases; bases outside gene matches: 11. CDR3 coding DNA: TGCAGTGCTCCGAGGTTAGCGGGAGAAGTAGATACGCAGTATTTT. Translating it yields CSAPRLAGEVDTQYF.

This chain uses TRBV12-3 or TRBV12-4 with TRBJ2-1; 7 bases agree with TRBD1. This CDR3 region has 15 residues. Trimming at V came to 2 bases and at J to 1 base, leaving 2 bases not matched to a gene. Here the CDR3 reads CASSLSRGSYNEQFF. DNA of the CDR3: TGTGCCAGCAGTTTATCCAGGGGGTCCTACAATGAGCAGTTCTTC.

The CDR3 spells CATSRDSQGNQPQHF. The CDR3 region has the DNA TGTGCCACCAGCAGAGATTCGCAGGGAAATCAGCCCCAGCATTTT. The chain joins TRBV15 to TRBJ1-5; a possible D gene is TRBD1 (5 bases). The CDR3 sequence is 15 residues long. Germline V gene sequence: CDR1 LNHNV, CDR2 YYDKDF (reference sequence). The V end lost 0 bases, the J end lost 4 bases, and 10 bases lay between the germline ends.